This T cell receptor beta chain was found in a study of Tregs in tolerant kidney transplant recipients. Unstimulated regulatory T cells (CD4+CD25+CD127-), CD4+CD25- non-regulatory cells, CD4 and CD8 cells were FACS-sorted from thawed PBMCs. Using immunoSEQ multiplex PCR, the repertoire was profiled, and TCRdb retains in-frame clones only, with some absent. This sample's clone table lists roughly 32,000 clones. Comments on this clone: The read comes to an end 3 residues before the CDR3 does, leaving the germline J gene to fill in the end.

Germline-derived CDR1 and CDR2 are SGHVT and SQSDAQ. The CDR3 totals 15 residues. V lost 2 bases and J 2 bases, leaving 13 bases between the germline ends. The material sequenced was CD8+ T cells from blood, taken before the transplant. The receptor was isolated from a human donor who received a combined kidney and bone marrow transplant. This rearrangement joins TRBV7-4 to TRBJ2-7; D is perhaps TRBD1 or TRBD2 (7 bases each). Here the CDR3 reads CASSLRGGGPYEQYF. The CDR3 bases that were read are TGTGCCAGCAGCTTAAGGGGAGGGGGCCCCTACGAG.